This TCR beta chain emerged from a study of T cell repertoires in cytomegalovirus infection. One entry per CDR3 protein results from TCRdb running MiXCR on the reads. The profile covers 110,000 or so distinct CDR3 sequences, with over 30% appearing a single time and 41% taken by the ten largest. Germline values: CDR1 MGHRA, CDR2 YSYEKL. J was trimmed by 9 bases and V by 1 base; bases with no gene match: 5. The CDR3 extends over 15 amino acids. Of note for this clonotype: Antigen specificity is unknown.

The sample consisted of CD8+ T cells from cultured PBMCs, taken from culture after CMV antigen stimulation. The TCR was taken from a human donor in good health (CMV status not recorded). Some clones in this sample may be carry-over from other donors' samples. The J gene is TRBJ1-6, the V gene TRBV4-1, with TRBD1 matching over 8 bases. CDR3 region: CASSQAGQGTSPLHF. In DNA, the CDR3 is TGCGCCAGCAGCCAAGCTGGACAGGGAACTTCACCCCTCCACTTT.